This note documents a single TCR beta chain sequence. Its antigen is as yet unknown. The method was immunoSEQ multiplex PCR; TCRdb's version includes in-frame clones alone and lacks a portion of them. This sample has approximately 360,000 clones, with around 82% found just once. Treatment defined: roughly 19 received Ad26.COV2.S at low or high dose, single or two shots; a few received placebo; per-sample allocation not given. Day 63 after the first vaccine or placebo injection was the time point for sampling. This CDR3 region has 13 residues. Germline V CDR1 and CDR2: SGHDT, YYEEEE. V was clipped by 7 bases and J by 6 bases, with 17 bases between them. The data stem from a study of Ad26.COV2.S vaccination and SARS-CoV-2 variants. Overall study results and limits: Substantial post-vaccination breadth of spike-specific CD8+ and CD4+ T cell responses was reported.

The TCR was taken from a person aged 18 to 65 who received the Ad26.COV2.S COVID-19 vaccine or a placebo. The sample here was peripheral blood, taken in a trial of Ad26.COV2.S vaccine versus placebo. The chain combines TRBV5-6 with TRBJ2-7, with D hard to call. CDR3 protein: CASSLSLQREQYF. The CDR3 nucleotides are TGTGCCAGCTCCCTGTCCCTTCAACGCGAGCAGTACTTC.